The 17 T cell receptor beta chains below were found in one sample sequenced in a study of cytomegalovirus exposure and HLA in healthy donors. The PCR ran on 60 Vbeta and 13 Jbeta primers. Assay used: immunoSEQ multiplex PCR; TCRdb lists only in-frame clones, some missing. This table has 120,000 or so clones, roughly 80% appearing once. Sequencing input: PBMCs. The receptors were gathered from a man aged 25 to 45 in good health and CMV-seronegative.

The chain has TRBV27 and TRBJ1-6; the match to TRBD1 covers 12 bases. V lost 6 bases, J lost 14 bases, and 8 bases stayed unmatched. Germline V gene lookup returns CDR1 MNHEY and CDR2 SMNVEV (reference sequence). The CDR3 sequence is 14 residues long. The CDR3 is CASRPPGQGASLHF. CDR3 coding DNA: TGTGCCAGCAGGCCCCCGGGACAGGGGGCTTCCCTCCACTTT.

The chain combines TRBV25-1 with TRBJ2-5; maybe TRBD2 (6 bases). The CDR3 extends over 14 amino acids. V was trimmed by 6 bases and J by 4 bases, leaving 15 bases between them. Germline CDR1 and CDR2: MGHDK and SYGVNS. The CDR3 here is CASSLGGGGETQYF. The CDR3 bases are TGTGCCAGCAGCTTGGGGGGAGGTGGAGAGACCCAGTACTTC.

This clone was detected only once. One end of the junction is discordant with germline, which a read error may explain. The chain links TRBV28 to TRBJ2-2; a possible D gene is TRBD1 (7 bases). Germline V gene sequence: CDR1 MDHEN, CDR2 SYDVKM. The CDR3 is made up of 13 amino acids. The CDR3: CASSWTGTGGLFF. The CDR3 region has the DNA TGTGCCAGCAGTTGGACAGGCACCGGGGGGCTGTTTTTT.

V usage is TRBV19 and J usage is TRBJ2-7, with D possibly matching TRBD2 (6 bases). The V gene's germline CDR1 is LNHDA and CDR2 SQIVND (reference sequence). With 3 bases removed from V and 0 bases from J, the gap between germline ends came to 12 bases. The CDR3 runs to 15 residues. The CDR3 here is CASSMEGRSSYEQYF. As DNA, the CDR3 is TGTGCCAGTAGTATGGAGGGAAGGAGCTCCTACGAGCAGTACTTC.

The chain combines TRBV10-3 with TRBJ2-3, with 9 bases matching TRBD1. CDR3 size: 14 residues. Unmatched junction bases numbered 2, after V lost 4 bases and J lost 3 bases. CDR1 ENHRY and CDR2 SYGVKD come from the germline V gene. CDR3 loop: CAISAGQGTDTQYF. The CDR3 DNA reads as TGTGCCATCAGTGCGGGACAGGGTACAGATACGCAGTATTTT.

The chain is built from TRBV7-9 and TRBJ2-1; TRBD2 aligns across 11 bases. Germline assignment: CDR1 SEHNR and CDR2 FQNEAQ (reference sequence). This CDR3 comprises 13 residues. V gave up 4 bases and J gave up 7 bases; unmatched junction bases: 0. CDR3 DNA: TGTGCCAGCAGCTGGACTAGCGGGAATGAGCAGTTCTTC. Translating gives CASSWTSGNEQFF.

V usage is TRBV11-2 and J usage is TRBJ1-5; D is uncertain. The CDR3 has 13 amino acids. V was cut by 4 bases and J by 9 bases, with 13 bases left in between. Germline assignment: CDR1 SGHAT and CDR2 FQNNGV. The CDR3 sequence is CASSSDLRGPQHF. CDR3 sequence (DNA): TGTGCCAGCAGCTCGGATCTCCGGGGGCCCCAGCATTTT.

This CDR3 is CASSALIQDTEAFF. In DNA form, the CDR3 reads TGTGCCAGCAGTGCCCTAATTCAGGACACTGAAGCTTTCTTT. The rearrangement joins TRBV6-5 to TRBJ1-1; D gene uncertain. Germline values: CDR1 MNHEY, CDR2 SVGAGI. The CDR3 runs to 14 residues. V was pared by 5 bases and J by 3 bases, with 13 bases between.

The chain carries TRBV7-9 and TRBJ1-2; unclear D gene. From germline, CDR1 is SEHNR and CDR2 FQNEAQ (reference sequence). Trimming shortened V by 1 base and J by 0 bases, and 12 bases separated the two germline ends. CDR3 length equals 16 residues. CDR3 region: CASSLGRQEANYGYTF. The CDR3 nucleotides are TGTGCCAGCAGCTTAGGTCGGCAGGAGGCTAACTATGGCTACACCTTC.

Comments on this clone: At one end, the junction sequence differs from germline, possibly due to a read error. The gene calls are TRBV7-2 and TRBJ2-5, with D tentatively TRBD2 (7 bases). Germline lookup yields CDR1 SGHTA and CDR2 FQGNSA. CDR3 length: 15 residues. As DNA, the CDR3 is TGTGCCAGCACCTTAGTCGGGGGGCGTCAAGAGACCCAGTACTTC. Protein product: CASTLVGGRQETQYF.

The rearrangement uses TRBV7-8 and TRBJ2-7, with D tentatively TRBD1 (5 bases). V was cut by 2 bases and J by 2 bases, with 19 bases left in between. The CDR3 loop spans 17 amino acids. Per the germline V gene, CDR1 is SGHVS and CDR2 is FQNEAQ. CDR3 bases: TGTGCCAGCAGCTTAACTATAACCCAGGGTACTACCTACGAGCAGTACTTC. Protein product: CASSLTITQGTTYEQYF.

Only a few counts were recorded for this clone. The gene calls are TRBV7-2 and TRBJ2-3; D might be TRBD1 (6 bases). With 5 bases removed from V and 6 bases from J, the gap between germline ends came to 15 bases. The CDR3 has 14 residues. In germline, CDR1 is SGHTA, CDR2 FQGNSA. The CDR3 here is CASSRIRGGDTQYF. The CDR3 DNA reads as TGTGCCAGCAGCCGAATCAGGGGTGGGGATACGCAGTATTTT.

In this sample, this clone turned up once. V is TRBV30 and J is TRBJ2-7; perhaps TRBD2 as D (5 bases). Germline values: CDR1 GTSNPN, CDR2 SVGIG (reference sequence). The ends were cut back, 3 bases at V and 3 bases at J, with 9 bases in the middle. This CDR3 comprises 12 residues. Here the CDR3 reads CAWSLGLYEQYF. The CDR3 bases are TGTGCCTGGAGCCTCGGACTCTACGAGCAGTACTTC.

V usage is TRBV11-2 and J usage is TRBJ2-7; perhaps TRBD1 as D (6 bases). The CDR3 sequence is 13 residues long. V was trimmed by 2 bases and J by 6 bases, leaving 11 bases between them. CDR1 and CDR2 (germline): SGHAT, FQNNGV. CDR3 region: CASSLQGRGEQYF. CDR3 DNA sequence: TGTGCCAGCAGCTTACAGGGCAGGGGCGAGCAGTACTTC.

This clone was recorded only once. The genes are TRBV15 and TRBJ1-5, with a possible D match to TRBD1 (5 bases). V was pared by 1 base and J by 6 bases, with 10 bases between. This CDR3 is built from 14 residues. Germline V gene sequence: CDR1 LNHNV, CDR2 YYDKDF (reference sequence). The DNA for the CDR3 is TGTGCCACCAGCAGAGGCGGGGGGAGTCAGCCCCAGCATTTT. Translated: CATSRGGGSQPQHF.

V is TRBV27 and J is TRBJ2-1, with 9 positions matching TRBD1. There are 15 residues in the CDR3. With 2 bases clipped from V and 7 bases from J, the junction kept 6 bases outside the gene matches. Per the germline V gene, CDR1 is MNHEY and CDR2 is SMNVEV (reference sequence). CDR3 DNA: TGTGCCAGCAGTTTAAGGGGACAGGGAAATAATGAGCAGTTCTTC. It translates to CASSLRGQGNNEQFF.

This clone was picked up a small number of times. This chain uses TRBV30 with TRBJ1-3, with D perhaps matching TRBD1 (5 bases). V was cut by 4 bases and J by 4 bases, with 17 bases left in between. Germline CDR1 reads GTSNPN; CDR2 reads SVGIG (reference sequence). CDR3 length: 15 amino acids. In DNA, the CDR3 is TGTGCCTGGAACTCGTGGGGGGGAGAAGGAAACACCATATATTTT. Its protein product is CAWNSWGGEGNTIYF.